This TCR beta chain is drawn from a study of T cell responses to AZD1222 COVID-19 vaccine. As regards this clone: Its target is not known.

The study's findings and limits: Repertoire collection took place solely once the T cell response had peaked. Unmutated regions of variants are reportedly targeted by nearly half of spike-specific TCRs.

Only in-frame clones appear in the TCRdb table, and some are missing; sequencing was by immunoSEQ multiplex PCR. The sample yields fewer than 200,000 clones, roughly 94% seen once. The sequenced sample was peripheral blood, obtained on day 0 of MenACWY control vaccination. This clonotype was obtained from an adult in good health.

CDR3 DNA: TGTGCCTCGTCGGCAGCGGGTCAAGAGACCCAGTACTTC. Protein product: CASSAAGQETQYF. The rearrangement uses TRBV5-6 and TRBJ2-5; a possible D gene is TRBD2 (6 bases). Germline V gene sequence: CDR1 SGHDT, CDR2 YYEEEE. V dropped 10 bases and J dropped 2 bases, with 15 bases sitting between them. The CDR3 has 13 residues.